The source of this TCR beta chain is a study of cytomegalovirus exposure and HLA in healthy donors. Trimming pared 3 bases from V and 4 bases from J, leaving 3 bases between. Germline-derived CDR1 and CDR2 are SGHTA and FQGNSA. The CDR3 covers 11 residues. The study ran its PCR with 60 Vbeta and 13 Jbeta primers. Only in-frame clones appear in the TCRdb table, and some are missing; sequencing was by immunoSEQ multiplex PCR. The table records about 140,000 clones, approximately 70% of them present only once. The rearrangement joins TRBV7-2 to TRBJ2-5; D is uncertain. The sequence derives from a woman aged 55-69 years in good health and CMV-seronegative. Specimen: PBMCs. CDR3 sequence (DNA): TGTGCCAGCAGCTTCCTAGAGACCCAGTACTTC. Protein product: CASSFLETQYF. The whole variable domain, filled in from reference TRBV7-2 and TRBJ2-5, reads GAGVSQSPSNKVTEKGKDVELRCDPISGHTALYWYRQSLGQGLEFLIYFQGNSAPDKSGLPSDRFSAERTGGSVSTLTIQRTQQEDSAVYLCASSFLETQYFGPGTRLLVL.